This entry lists 32 T cell receptor beta chains sequenced from one sample in a study of monozygotic twins with inflammatory bowel disease. TCRdb re-called the 5' RACE reads, yielding one record per CDR3 amino acid sequence without DNA. In all, the sample yields roughly 120,000 distinct CDR3 sequences. Sequencing was carried out using blood. The receptors derive from a human donor with ulcerative colitis or Crohn's disease, or a healthy co-twin of an affected twin (not recorded which).

V usage is TRBV7-2 and J usage is TRBJ2-1; TCRdb picks TRBD1, but there is no DNA to check that call. Looked up from germline, CDR1 is SGHTA and CDR2 is FQGNSA. The CDR3 runs to 13 residues. The CDR3 sequence: CASSLSGDQNQFF.

The V call is TRBV10-3, the J call TRBJ1-4; TCRdb names TRBD1, which stays unverified in the absence of DNA. The CDR3 runs to 17 residues. CDR1 and CDR2 from the germline V gene are ENHRY and SYGVKD. The CDR3: CAISETHGQGAVEKLFF.

This rearrangement joins TRBV28 to TRBJ2-1; TCRdb outputs TRBD1, but without DNA this stays unchecked. CDR1 MDHEN and CDR2 SYDVKM come from the germline V gene. CDR3 size: 17 residues. CDR3 protein: CAVMGRTGQTYYNEQFF.

The gene calls are TRBV29-1 and TRBJ2-7; TCRdb's D call, TRBD1, is unchecked because there is no DNA. CDR1 SQVTM and CDR2 ANQGSEA come from the germline V gene. This CDR3 has 17 amino acids. CDR3 region: CSVEVGISGALNYEQYF.

The gene calls are TRBV5-1 and TRBJ2-7. Germline V lookup: CDR1 SGHRS, CDR2 YFSETQ. The CDR3 is 14 residues long. The CDR3 region is CASSLGQETYEQYF.

The chain combines TRBV5-1 with TRBJ1-2; the TCRdb call, TRBD1, lacks DNA for checking. CDR1 SGHRS and CDR2 YFSETQ come from the germline V gene. This CDR3 has 14 amino acids. CDR3 protein: CASSSRGQGYGYTF.

This chain links TRBV14 with TRBJ2-1; TCRdb's assignment of TRBD1 cannot be checked, as there is no DNA. Germline V gives CDR1 SGHDN, CDR2 FVKESK. This CDR3 comprises 15 residues. The CDR3 reads CASSQNYRSGDEQFF.

J is TRBJ2-7 and V is TRBV28; TCRdb picks TRBD1, but there is no DNA to check that call. The germline gives CDR1 MDHEN, CDR2 SYDVKM. The CDR3 runs to 16 residues. CDR3 in amino acids: CASSSFGQGKAYEQYF.

The V gene is TRBV3-1, the J gene TRBJ2-7; absent DNA, TCRdb's TRBD1 call cannot be checked. The CDR3 consists of 13 residues. Germline loops: CDR1 LGHDT, CDR2 YNNKEL (reference sequence). CDR3: CASSPPDRANQYF.

The gene calls are TRBV14 and TRBJ2-3; TCRdb's D call, TRBD1, is unchecked because there is no DNA. The CDR3 extends over 16 amino acids. The germline gives CDR1 SGHDN, CDR2 FVKESK. Here the CDR3 reads CASSQDQWDIGDTQYF.

The chain is built from TRBV5-6 and TRBJ2-5; TCRdb designates TRBD2, a call that cannot be tested without DNA. CDR1 SGHDT and CDR2 YYEEEE come from the germline V gene. The CDR3 consists of 15 residues. The CDR3 protein is CASSDRTSGKETQYF.

The chain recombines TRBV5-1 with TRBJ2-1; TCRdb reports TRBD2, a call that lacks DNA to check it against. Germline V gene data show CDR1 as SGHRS and CDR2 as YFSETQ. This CDR3 region has 16 residues. The CDR3 loop reads CASIPSTSESYNEQFF.

The chain carries TRBV5-1 and TRBJ2-7. The CDR3 covers 13 residues. The germline V gene has CDR1 SGHRS and CDR2 YFSETQ. CDR3 sequence: CASSLGSSVEQYF.

This rearrangement joins TRBV11-3 to TRBJ2-7; TCRdb proposes TRBD1, but this gene call is untestable without DNA. The CDR3 is 13 amino acids. Germline V gene lookup returns CDR1 SGHNT and CDR2 YENEEA. The CDR3 reads CASSRDRGYEQYF.

CDR3 residues: CASSLTGTHEQYF. The V gene is TRBV27, the J gene TRBJ2-7; TCRdb indicates TRBD1, and absent DNA this call remains unverified. The CDR3 has 13 residues. Germline values: CDR1 MNHEY, CDR2 SMNVEV (reference sequence).

The V and J genes are TRBV14 and TRBJ1-3. In germline, CDR1 is SGHDN, CDR2 FVKESK. The CDR3 contains 13 residues. This chain's CDR3 is CASSPGKGNTIYF.

The rearrangement uses TRBV2 and TRBJ1-5; TCRdb selects TRBD1, and the lack of DNA leaves this call unchecked. CDR3 length: 16 amino acids. CDR1 is SNHLY and CDR2 is FYNNEI in the germline V gene. The CDR3 here is CASSDSRSAGLQPQHF.

J is TRBJ2-2 and V is TRBV6-5; lacking DNA, the TRBD1 call made by TCRdb goes unchecked. CDR3 length: 17 amino acids. CDR1 and CDR2 (germline): MNHEY, SVGAGI. Here the CDR3 reads CASSYSGDPSGTGELFF.

The gene calls are TRBV7-9 and TRBJ2-7; TCRdb's assignment of TRBD2 cannot be checked, as there is no DNA. The germline V gene has CDR1 SEHNR and CDR2 FQNEAQ (reference sequence). The CDR3 is made up of 15 amino acids. The CDR3 is CASSQVEGPTYEQYF.

The rearrangement uses TRBV6-2 or TRBV6-3 and TRBJ2-7; TCRdb returns TRBD2, unconfirmable since there is no DNA. Germline V gives CDR1 MNHEY, CDR2 SVGEGT. This CDR3 spans 15 amino acids. The CDR3 here is CASSPGLGDIYEQYF.

This chain uses TRBV5-1 with TRBJ2-1; absent DNA, TCRdb's TRBD2 call cannot be checked. The CDR3 covers 14 residues. Germline values: CDR1 SGHRS, CDR2 YFSETQ. CDR3 residues: CASSPGLVGVEQFF.

The genes are TRBV6-5 and TRBJ2-3. Germline CDR1 and CDR2: MNHEY and SVGAGI. This CDR3 has 16 amino acids. The CDR3 here is CASSYTQAYRTDTQYF.

The chain is built from TRBV5-1 and TRBJ2-1; the D call from TCRdb, TRBD2, cannot be confirmed without DNA. Germline V gene data show CDR1 as SGHRS and CDR2 as YFSETQ. The CDR3 is made up of 15 amino acids. The CDR3 loop is CASSLWAGGYNEQFF.

The V and J genes are TRBV24-1 and TRBJ2-3. The CDR3 covers 15 residues. CDR1 is KGHDR, CDR2 SFDVKD, per germline. CDR3 amino acids: CATSDMGLAADTQYF.

The chain combines TRBV28 with TRBJ2-7; TCRdb designates TRBD1, a call that cannot be tested without DNA. CDR1 and CDR2 (germline): MDHEN, SYDVKM. The CDR3 covers 12 residues. The CDR3 spells CATGQGSYEQYF.

The rearrangement joins TRBV7-3 to TRBJ2-1; TCRdb's D gene call, TRBD1, goes unchecked for lack of DNA. Germline lookup yields CDR1 SGHTA and CDR2 FQGTGA. This CDR3 is 15 amino acids long. CDR3 protein: CASSLNRGPYNEQFF.

The V gene is TRBV7-9, the J gene TRBJ2-1; absent DNA, TCRdb's TRBD1 call cannot be checked. The CDR3 is 16 amino acids. Germline CDR1 SEHNR, CDR2 FQNEAQ (reference sequence). This chain's CDR3 is CASSSRPGTGGDEQFF.

The V and J genes are TRBV12-2 and TRBJ2-2; lacking DNA, the TRBD2 call made by TCRdb goes unchecked. TRBV12-2 is assigned pseudogene status. The CDR3 sequence is 22 residues long. The CDR3 protein is CASRLARPRTSGYYPNTGELFF.

The chain links TRBV20-1 to TRBJ1-4; TCRdb gives TRBD1 as the D gene, but with no DNA this cannot be confirmed. The CDR3 is 17 residues long. Germline CDR1 reads DFQATT; CDR2 reads SNEGSKA (reference sequence). The CDR3 loop reads CSAEGTAALTTNEKLFF.

The chain recombines TRBV12-3 or TRBV12-4 with TRBJ2-1; TCRdb returns TRBD2, unconfirmable since there is no DNA. The CDR3 sequence is 15 residues long. The CDR3 is CASSLRRTRGNEQFF.

The rearrangement joins TRBV5-4 to TRBJ1-6; TCRdb indicates TRBD1, and absent DNA this call remains unverified. CDR1 is SGHNT, CDR2 YYREEE, per germline (reference sequence). This CDR3 region has 15 residues. CDR3 sequence: CASSLDDRGYSPLHF. The whole variable domain, filled in from reference TRBV5-4 and TRBJ1-6, reads ETGVTQSPTHLIKTRGQQVTLRCSSQSGHNTVSWYQQALGQGPQFIFQYYREEENGRGNFPPRFSGLQFPNYSSELNVNALELDDSALYLCASSLDDRGYSPLHFGNGTRLTVT.

The chain joins TRBV10-3 to TRBJ1-2. CDR1 and CDR2 (germline): ENHRY, SYGVKD. The CDR3 length is 13 residues. The CDR3 protein is CAISEDTNYGYTF.